This entry lists 32 T cell receptor beta chains sequenced from one sample in a study of OX40 agonist ivuxolimab in advanced cancers. The protocol was immunoSEQ multiplex PCR, while the TCRdb copy is restricted to in-frame clones and leaves out a portion. The sample shows some 62,000 clones, 92% of them seen only once. The starting material was CD4+ or CD8+ T cells sorted from blood, obtained in a trial of the OX40 agonist ivuxolimab. These receptors all come from an adult with an advanced solid tumor such as melanoma, head and neck, liver or kidney cancer.

This clone has only a few counts. The chain carries TRBV30 and TRBJ1-4; D ambiguous. Germline loops: CDR1 GTSNPN, CDR2 SVGIG (reference sequence). The CDR3 totals 15 residues. Trimming took 0 bases from V and 4 from J, leaving 12 bases between them. The CDR3, as DNA: TGTGCCTGGAGTGTAAGAGCGGCCCTTAATGAAAAACTGTTTTTT. It specifies CAWSVRAALNEKLFF.

The V and J genes are TRBV5-6 and TRBJ2-7, with D possibly TRBD2 on 6 matching bases. V lost 4 bases to trimming and J lost 0 bases, with 23 bases between them. CDR1 SGHDT and CDR2 YYEEEE come from the germline V gene. This CDR3 region has 18 residues. CDR3 sequence: CASSTGVGRQGPSYEQYF. The DNA of the CDR3 is TGTGCCAGCAGCACGGGGGTGGGGAGGCAGGGCCCCTCCTACGAGCAGTACTTC.

The chain recombines TRBV7-9 with TRBJ1-5, with D possibly matching TRBD1 (6 bases). This CDR3 is 15 amino acids long. CDR1 and CDR2 from the germline V gene are SEHNR and FQNEAQ (reference sequence). Trimming took 1 base from V and 1 from J, leaving 8 bases between them. The CDR3 is CASSLEQGSNQPQHF. The DNA of the CDR3 is TGTGCCAGCAGCTTAGAGCAGGGGAGCAATCAGCCCCAGCATTTT. The whole variable domain, remainder taken from reference TRBV7-9 and TRBJ1-5, is DTGVSQNPRHKITKRGQNVTFRCDPISEHNRLYWYRQTLGQGPEFLTYFQNEAQLEKSRLLSDRFSAERPKGSFSTLEIQRTEQGDSAMYLCASSLEQGSNQPQHFGDGTRLSIL.

The count of this clone is one. The V and J genes are TRBV5-1 and TRBJ2-3, with 12 bases lining up with TRBD1. In germline, CDR1 is SGHRS, CDR2 YFSETQ. CDR3 size: 14 residues. V gave up 4 bases and J gave up 6 bases; unmatched junction bases: 3. Here the CDR3 reads CASSLGTGGDTQYF. In nucleotides, the CDR3 is TGCGCCAGCAGCCTCGGGACAGGGGGCGATACGCAGTATTTT.

In this sample, this clone turned up once. The chain employs TRBV30 and TRBJ2-7; weak D call: TRBD2 (5 bases). Trimming pared 4 bases from V and 5 bases from J, leaving 18 bases between. The germline gives CDR1 GTSNPN, CDR2 SVGIG (reference sequence). The CDR3 extends over 14 amino acids. The CDR3 DNA is TGTGCCTGGACCAAAGCGGCCCCCCGGGACGAGCAGTACTTC. Translating it yields CAWTKAAPRDEQYF.

The genes are TRBV30 and TRBJ2-1; D call uncertain. V was pared by 1 base and J by 7 bases, with 8 bases between. Germline lookup yields CDR1 GTSNPN and CDR2 SVGIG (reference sequence). There are 12 residues in the CDR3. The CDR3 sequence is CAWSEHGNEQFF. The CDR3 nucleotides are TGTGCCTGGAGTGAGCATGGAAATGAGCAGTTCTTC.

This rearrangement joins TRBV19 to TRBJ2-7; 8 bases agree with TRBD1. CDR3 length: 14 residues. The V and J ends lost 5 bases and 6 bases, in that order; junction bases with no gene match: 9. Per germline, CDR1 LNHDA and CDR2 SQIVND (reference sequence). DNA for the CDR3: TGTGCCAGTAGTGGCGGGACAGGCTGGGGCGAGCAGTACTTC. It codes for CASSGGTGWGEQYF. Complete variable domain (other parts from reference TRBV19 and TRBJ2-7): DGGITQSPKYLFRKEGQNVTLSCEQNLNHDAMYWYRQDPGQGLRLIYYSQIVNDFQKGDIAEGYSVSREKKESFPLTVTSAQKNPTAFYLCASSGGTGWGEQYFGPGTRLTVT.

This sequence joins TRBV27 and TRBJ1-1; the D is unclear. V was trimmed by 2 bases and J by 5 bases, leaving 15 bases between them. CDR3 length: 15 residues. The germline V gene encodes CDR1 MNHEY and CDR2 SMNVEV (reference sequence). Written as DNA, the CDR3 is TGTGCCAGCAGTTTACACCGTGGCCCGATGACTGAAGCTTTCTTT. Residues: CASSLHRGPMTEAFF.

The sample holds one count of this clone. For the CDR3, the DNA is TGCGCCAGCAGCGCGGATTCCGGGGGAGCGAACACCGGGGAGCTGTTTTTT. Translation gives CASSADSGGANTGELFF. The rearrangement uses TRBV4-1 and TRBJ2-2; D perhaps matches TRBD2 (6 bases). V lost 5 bases to trimming and J lost 0 bases, with 16 bases between them. The germline CDR1 and CDR2 sequences are MGHRA and YSYEKL. The CDR3 spans 17 residues.

The chain uses TRBV30 and TRBJ1-1; D is ambiguous. Germline CDR1 GTSNPN, CDR2 SVGIG (reference sequence). CDR3 length: 12 residues. V gave up 4 bases and J gave up 0 bases, with 6 bases separating them. CDR3 bases: TGTGCCTGGAATAATGTGAACACTGAAGCTTTCTTT. Translating gives CAWNNVNTEAFF. The full variable domain, in which reference TRBV30 and TRBJ1-1 provide the parts outside the CDR3, is SQTIHQWPATLVQPVGSPLSLECTVEGTSNPNLYWYRQAAGRGLQLLFYSVGIGQISSEVPQNLSASRPQDRQFILSSKKLLLSDSGFYLCAWNNVNTEAFFGQGTRLTVV.

This chain joins TRBV7-8 and TRBJ2-7; TRBD2 matches 11 bases. The CDR3 totals 15 residues. Losses at the gene ends were 2 bases for V and 4 bases for J; bases not matched to a gene: 4. Germline V CDR1 and CDR2: SGHVS, FQNEAQ. CDR3 protein: CASSLNSGGVYEQYF. The CDR3 nucleotides read TGTGCCAGCAGCTTAAATAGCGGGGGGGTATACGAGCAGTACTTC.

The CDR3 sequence: CASSPTRQYNSPLHF. The DNA of the CDR3 is TGTGCCAGCAGCCCGACCCGGCAATATAATTCACCCCTCCACTTT. V gene TRBV7-2 combines with J gene TRBJ1-6; no clear D. V dropped 5 bases and J dropped 4 bases, with 12 bases sitting between them. This CDR3 is 15 amino acids long. Germline assignment: CDR1 SGHTA and CDR2 FQGNSA.

This clone was found once. This rearrangement joins TRBV5-1 to TRBJ2-1, with a tentative D call TRBD2 (6 bases). This CDR3 comprises 14 residues. With 4 bases removed from V and 8 bases from J, the gap between germline ends came to 16 bases. Germline V gene sequence: CDR1 SGHRS, CDR2 YFSETQ. The CDR3, as DNA: TGCGCCAGCAGCCGGAGCAGGGAGGAGGATGAGCAGTTCTTC. Translating it yields CASSRSREEDEQFF.

As regards this clone: Other DNA variants within this sample encode the same CDR3. The V gene is TRBV5-4, the J gene TRBJ2-3; D is uncertain. The CDR3 contains 11 residues. The germline V gene has CDR1 SGHNT and CDR2 YYREEE (reference sequence). V was pared by 2 bases and J by 3 bases, with 1 base between. The CDR3, as DNA: TGTGCCAGCAGCTTTACAGATACGCAGTATTTT. Amino acid sequence: CASSFTDTQYF.

V is TRBV6-5 and J is TRBJ1-1; 8 positions agree with TRBD1. Germline V CDR1 and CDR2: MNHEY, SVGAGI. V was clipped by 6 bases and J by 3 bases; unmatched bases: 9. CDR3 length: 15 amino acids. CDR3: CASRHRQGIDTEAFF. CDR3 DNA: TGTGCCAGCAGGCATCGACAGGGGATAGACACTGAAGCTTTCTTT.

This clone was observed once. CDR3 bases: TGTGCCAGCAGTGAAAGTGGGCTCCCCGGCTACACCTTC. The encoded protein is CASSESGLPGYTF. The chain joins TRBV6-1 to TRBJ1-2; D ambiguous. Per the germline V gene, CDR1 is MNHNS and CDR2 is SASEGT. Trimming pared 2 bases from V and 8 bases from J, leaving 12 bases between. There are 13 residues in the CDR3.

The sample holds a few counts of this clone. V is TRBV19 and J is TRBJ2-7; 8 bases agree with TRBD1. This CDR3 is built from 13 residues. V was pared by 4 bases and J by 6 bases, with 5 bases of the junction left unmatched. Germline V gene data show CDR1 as LNHDA and CDR2 as SQIVND (reference sequence). DNA for the CDR3: TGTGCCAGTAGTAAGGACAGGGACGCCGAGCAGTACTTC. Translating gives CASSKDRDAEQYF. Full variable domain (outside the CDR3, taken from reference TRBV19 and TRBJ2-7): DGGITQSPKYLFRKEGQNVTLSCEQNLNHDAMYWYRQDPGQGLRLIYYSQIVNDFQKGDIAEGYSVSREKKESFPLTVTSAQKNPTAFYLCASSKDRDAEQYFGPGTRLTVT.

The rearrangement uses TRBV10-1 and TRBJ1-4; no clear D. CDR1 and CDR2 from the germline V gene are WNHNN and SYGVQD (reference sequence). V lost 2 bases and J lost 3, with 10 bases in between. CDR3 size: 15 residues. The CDR3 coding sequence is TGCGCCAGCAGTGAGAACCGGATACCTAATGAAAAACTGTTTTTT. It translates to CASSENRIPNEKLFF.

This clone was seen just once. The chain is built from TRBV30 and TRBJ2-5; D possibly corresponds to TRBD2 (6 bases). This CDR3 has 13 amino acids. Per the germline V gene, CDR1 is GTSNPN and CDR2 is SVGIG (reference sequence). Trimming removed 3 bases at V and 2 bases at J, with 10 bases between. The CDR3 DNA reads as TGTGCCTGGAGCGGGGGACTGCAAGAGACCCAGTACTTC. Residues: CAWSGGLQETQYF.

This clone was seen just once. J is TRBJ2-3 and V is TRBV4-1; TRBD1 is a possible D gene (6 bases). CDR3 length: 15 residues. V was trimmed by 0 bases and J by 6 bases, leaving 13 bases between them. Germline values: CDR1 MGHRA, CDR2 YSYEKL. CDR3 region: CASSQENRAGDTQYF. As DNA, the CDR3 is TGCGCCAGCAGCCAAGAAAACAGGGCAGGGGATACGCAGTATTTT.

The chain has TRBV10-3 and TRBJ2-5; D possibly matches TRBD1 or TRBD2 (6 bases each). Deletions cut 3 bases from V and 9 bases from J, with 20 bases between. The germline gives CDR1 ENHRY, CDR2 SYGVKD. CDR3 length: 15 amino acids. The CDR3 spells CAISESRGAGEAQYF. For the CDR3, the DNA is TGTGCCATCAGTGAATCAAGGGGGGCCGGGGAGGCCCAGTACTTC.

This rearrangement joins TRBV11-2 to TRBJ1-1; 8 nucleotides align to TRBD1. The CDR3 runs to 14 residues. CDR1 and CDR2 from the germline V gene are SGHAT and FQNNGV. J was trimmed by 0 bases and V by 4 bases; bases with no gene match: 1. CDR3 in amino acids: CASSSDRVNTEAFF. In DNA, the CDR3 is TGTGCCAGCAGCTCGGACAGGGTGAACACTGAAGCTTTCTTT.

The count of this clone is one. The chain uses TRBV19 and TRBJ2-3; D uncertain. This CDR3 region has 14 residues. The germline V gene has CDR1 LNHDA and CDR2 SQIVND (reference sequence). Trimming removed 7 bases from V and 0 bases from J, with 11 bases in between. The CDR3 is CASTEALSTDTQYF. The CDR3 region has the DNA TGTGCCAGTACCGAGGCTCTTAGCACAGATACGCAGTATTTT. Combining the CDR3 with reference TRBV19 and TRBJ2-3 gives the whole variable domain DGGITQSPKYLFRKEGQNVTLSCEQNLNHDAMYWYRQDPGQGLRLIYYSQIVNDFQKGDIAEGYSVSREKKESFPLTVTSAQKNPTAFYLCASTEALSTDTQYFGPGTRLTVL.

This clone was seen only a few times. V is TRBV4-1 and J is TRBJ1-2, with D uncertain. CDR3 length: 13 residues. Trimming took 3 bases from V and 3 from J, leaving 8 bases between them. From germline, CDR1 is MGHRA and CDR2 YSYEKL. CDR3 residues: CASSQVLDYGYTF. CDR3 DNA sequence: TGCGCCAGCAGCCAGGTACTGGACTATGGCTACACCTTC.

The V and J genes are TRBV7-3 and TRBJ2-3; TRBD2 aligns across 9 bases. The germline gives CDR1 SGHTA, CDR2 FQGTGA. This CDR3 region has 15 residues. V lost 1 base, J lost 6 bases, and 5 bases stayed unmatched. CDR3 sequence: CASSLIAGEGDTQYF. CDR3 DNA: TGTGCCAGCAGCTTAATAGCGGGAGAAGGGGATACGCAGTATTTT.

The rearrangement links TRBV11-3 to TRBJ1-1; D is undetermined. V was clipped by 11 bases and J by 2 bases, with 9 bases between them. The CDR3 totals 11 residues. Germline V lookup: CDR1 SGHNT, CDR2 YENEEA. CDR3 DNA: TGTGCCTCATCGGCTAACACTGAAGCTTTCTTT. It yields the protein CASSANTEAFF.

In regard to this clone: Other DNA sequences in the sample encode the same CDR3. The rearrangement joins TRBV18 to TRBJ2-2, with D unclear. The CDR3 runs to 14 residues. CDR1 and CDR2 from the germline V gene are KGHSH and LQKENI. The germline V and J ends were trimmed by 2 bases and 1 base, with 5 bases remaining between them. The CDR3 region is CASSPGQNTGELFF. The CDR3 nucleotides are TGTGCCAGCTCACCAGGGCAGAACACCGGGGAGCTGTTTTTT.

V gene TRBV19 combines with J gene TRBJ1-2, with D perhaps TRBD1 (5 bases). The CDR3 is 13 residues long. Germline V gene lookup returns CDR1 LNHDA and CDR2 SQIVND (reference sequence). V was clipped by 3 bases and J by 4 bases, with 9 bases between them. CDR3 DNA sequence: TGTGCCAGTAGTATGGGGCTCTCCTATGGCTACACCTTC. This sequence encodes CASSMGLSYGYTF.

The genes are TRBV6-1 and TRBJ2-1, with 16 bases identical to TRBD2. CDR3 length: 14 amino acids. Trimming at V came to 8 bases and at J to 5 bases, leaving 0 bases not matched to a gene. The germline V gene encodes CDR1 MNHNS and CDR2 SASEGT. The CDR3 bases are TGTGCCAGCGGGACTAGCGGGGGGGACAATGAGCAGTTCTTC. The encoded protein is CASGTSGGDNEQFF.

This chain joins TRBV5-6 and TRBJ2-2, with D perhaps matching TRBD2 (6 bases). Trimming took off 4 bases at V and 0 bases at J, with 16 bases between the two ends. This CDR3 comprises 17 residues. CDR1 is SGHDT, CDR2 YYEEEE, per germline. The CDR3 loop is CASSKDVLASNTGELFF. The CDR3 DNA reads TGTGCCAGCAGCAAGGACGTACTAGCTTCGAACACCGGGGAGCTGTTTTTT.

The genes are TRBV10-1 and TRBJ2-3; TRBD1 matches 9 bases. The CDR3 consists of 15 residues. With V trimmed by 2 bases and J by 9 bases, 9 bases remained unmatched. In germline, CDR1 is WNHNN, CDR2 SYGVQD (reference sequence). The CDR3 loop reads CASSERTGEGSTQYF. CDR3 nucleotides: TGCGCCAGCAGTGAGCGGACAGGGGAGGGTTCGACGCAGTATTTT.

The chain uses TRBV4-2 and TRBJ1-1; 10 nucleotides agree with TRBD1. J was trimmed by 6 bases and V by 4 bases; bases with no gene match: 8. This CDR3 has 15 residues. Germline-derived CDR1 and CDR2 are LGHNA and YNFKEQ. This CDR3 is CASSRGDRGSAEAFF. In DNA, the CDR3 is TGTGCCAGCAGCCGAGGGGACAGGGGCAGCGCTGAAGCTTTCTTT.